These 14 T cell receptor beta chains were all obtained from the same sample, sequenced in a study of blood T cell repertoires in COVID-19. Profiling relied on immunoSEQ multiplex PCR, and the TCRdb table lists in-frame clones only, not all of them. The table has around 270,000 clones, approximately 88% seen once. Material for sequencing was PBMCs or T cells enriched from blood (not recorded which). These receptors were obtained from a woman between 40 and 50 years old who had been exposed to COVID-19.

The J gene is TRBJ1-2, the V gene TRBV3-1 (or the pseudogene TRBV3-2); 7 positions match TRBD1. V gave up 4 bases and J gave up 7 bases; unmatched junction bases: 9. Germline V gene sequence: CDR1 LGHDT, CDR2 YNNKEL (reference sequence). The CDR3 has 14 amino acids. Here the CDR3 DNA reads TGTGCCAGCAGCCGGGAGAGTACAGGGGCTGGCTACACCTTC. Translated, it gives CASSRESTGAGYTF.

CDR3 protein: CASSPGGYEQYF. The CDR3, as DNA: TGTGCCAGCTCCCCAGGGGGGTACGAGCAGTACTTC. The chain recombines TRBV27 with TRBJ2-7, with D possibly TRBD1 on 7 matching bases. With 8 bases removed from V and 4 bases from J, the gap between germline ends came to 12 bases. The CDR3 runs 12 residues. CDR1 and CDR2 from the germline V gene are MNHEY and SMNVEV (reference sequence).

The chain is built from TRBV9 and TRBJ2-3; D uncertain. V was shortened by 0 bases and J by 2 bases, with 10 bases between the two germline ends. Germline V gives CDR1 SGDLS, CDR2 YYNGEE. The CDR3 has 15 amino acids. CDR3 amino acids: CASSVDGQHTDTQYF. The CDR3 region has the DNA TGTGCCAGCAGCGTAGATGGGCAGCACACAGATACGCAGTATTTT.

This clone was detected only once. The chain joins TRBV6-2 or TRBV6-3 to TRBJ2-1, with TRBD2 identical over 11 bases. V was clipped by 2 bases and J by 8 bases; unmatched bases: 5. Germline V lookup: CDR1 MNHEY, CDR2 SVGEGT. The CDR3 totals 15 residues. CDR3 amino acids: CASSYISGGADEQFF. Here the CDR3 DNA reads TGTGCCAGCAGTTACATTAGCGGGGGGGCTGATGAGCAGTTCTTC.

The chain has TRBV28 and TRBJ1-1; perhaps TRBD1 as D (6 bases). Trimming pared 8 bases from V and 1 base from J, leaving 11 bases between. Germline CDR1 reads MDHEN; CDR2 reads SYDVKM. CDR3 length: 13 amino acids. The CDR3 coding sequence is TGTGCCAGCGGGGGACACCCGAACACTGAAGCTTTCTTT. Translation: CASGGHPNTEAFF.

The chain couples TRBV12-5 to TRBJ1-3, with 9 bases matching TRBD1. Germline CDR1 reads LGHNT; CDR2 reads FRNRAP. V trimming: 6 bases; J trimming: 4 bases; junction bases outside the gene matches: 7. This CDR3 is 15 amino acids long. CDR3 coding DNA: TGTGCTAGTGGCCTTGGGGGGACAGGGGGAAACACCATATATTTT. It yields the protein CASGLGGTGGNTIYF.

The chain has TRBV24-1 and TRBJ1-2; D remains unclear. Germline CDR1 reads KGHDR; CDR2 reads SFDVKD. This CDR3 has 14 residues. Trimming stripped 3 bases from V and 2 bases from J, with 9 bases between. This chain's CDR3 is CATSDPPGNYGYTF. CDR3 nucleotides: TGTGCCACCAGTGATCCCCCCGGGAACTATGGCTACACCTTC.

This sequence joins TRBV16 and TRBJ1-5; D is ambiguous. The CDR3 has 14 amino acids. Germline V gene lookup returns CDR1 KGHSY and CDR2 FQNENV. Trimming shortened V by 0 bases and J by 4 bases, and 7 bases separated the two germline ends. The CDR3 DNA reads TGTGCCAGCAGCCAATCTCTTAGAAATCAGCCCCAGCATTTT. It translates to CASSQSLRNQPQHF. The whole variable domain, remainder taken from reference TRBV16 and TRBJ1-5, is GEEVAQTPKHLVRGEGQKAKLYCAPIKGHSYVFWYQQVLKNEFKFLISFQNENVFDETGMPKERFSAKCLPNSPCSLEIQATKLEDSAVYFCASSQSLRNQPQHFGDGTRLSIL.

V gene TRBV2 combines with J gene TRBJ2-7, with D perhaps matching TRBD1 (6 bases). V was trimmed by 7 bases and J by 4 bases, leaving 14 bases between them. This CDR3 has 13 amino acids. Germline V gives CDR1 SNHLY, CDR2 FYNNEI. The CDR3 reads CASKPGVHYEQYF. For the CDR3, the DNA is TGTGCCAGCAAGCCAGGGGTACATTACGAGCAGTACTTC.

Points on this clone: A junction end diverges from the germline sequence, so it may reflect a read error. The chain links TRBV5-1 to TRBJ2-3; 14 nucleotides line up with TRBD2. This CDR3 region has 16 residues. Germline assignment: CDR1 SGHRS and CDR2 YFSETQ. The CDR3 here is CASSTRTSGRMDTQYF. The DNA of the CDR3 is TGTGCCAGCAGCACAAGGACTAGCGGGAGGATGGATACGCAGTATTTT.

The chain carries TRBV11-3 and TRBJ2-1; 9 bases line up with TRBD2. The junction had 8 bases not matched to a gene; V was cut back by 8 bases and J by 6 bases. The germline CDR1 and CDR2 sequences are SGHNT and YENEEA. The CDR3 loop spans 14 amino acids. The CDR3 nucleotides read TGTGCCAGCGGATTAGCGGGAGTAGGCAATGAGCAGTTCTTC. It translates to CASGLAGVGNEQFF. The whole variable domain, remainder taken from reference TRBV11-3 and TRBJ2-1, is EAGVVQSPRYKIIEKKQPVAFWCNPISGHNTLYWYLQNLGQGPELLIRYENEEAVDDSQLPKDRFSAERLKGVDSTLKIQPAELGDSAVYLCASGLAGVGNEQFFGPGTRLTVL.

The chain is built from TRBV9 and TRBJ2-5; 11 bases agree with TRBD2. With V trimmed by 2 bases and J by 1 base, 4 bases remained unmatched. The CDR3 spans 16 residues. Per the germline V gene, CDR1 is SGDLS and CDR2 is YYNGEE. CDR3 nucleotide sequence: TGTGCCAGCAGCGTCTTGCTAGCGGGGGGCCAAGAGACCCAGTACTTC. Protein sequence: CASSVLLAGGQETQYF.

CDR3: CASSPQGHTEAFF. CDR3 DNA sequence: TGTGCCAGTAGTCCTCAGGGCCACACTGAAGCTTTCTTT. This chain uses TRBV19 with TRBJ1-1; perhaps TRBD1 as D (5 bases). V lost 5 bases to trimming and J lost 3 bases, with 10 bases between them. This CDR3 has 13 residues. Germline loops: CDR1 LNHDA, CDR2 SQIVND (reference sequence).

The CDR3 sequence is CATSDPNSPKLFF. DNA of the CDR3: TGTGCCACCAGTGACCCGAACAGCCCCAAACTGTTTTTT. The genes are TRBV24-1 and TRBJ1-4, with unresolved D. Trimming cost V 4 bases and J 11 bases, with 13 bases left between them. Per the germline V gene, CDR1 is KGHDR and CDR2 is SFDVKD. CDR3 length: 13 amino acids.